This T cell receptor beta chain came from a study of molecular identifiers for immune sequencing clone quantification. This clonotype was observed many times. TCRdb ran MiXCR on the PCR reads and lists one entry per CDR3 protein. Of some 650,000 distinct CDR3 sequences listed, roughly 21% were seen once; the top ten hold 0.75% to 0.95%. This CDR3 has 18 residues. Per germline, CDR1 SGHVS and CDR2 FNYEAQ. Trimming removed 5 bases from V and 3 bases from J; junction bases left unmatched: 17. The sequence was collected from a human donor in good health. Some libraries in this study had Jurkat cell RNA spiked in. The chain carries TRBV7-6 and TRBJ2-5; 8 nucleotides align to TRBD2. Sequences were obtained from naive CD8+ T cells from blood, with Jurkat cell RNA spiked in. Subset noted: FACS-sorted CD8+CD4-CCR7+CD45RA+ naive T cells. The CDR3 loop is CASSPADVAGGLKETQYF. CDR3 bases: TGTGCCAGCAGCCCAGCGGATGTTGCGGGGGGCTTAAAAGAGACCCAGTACTTC.